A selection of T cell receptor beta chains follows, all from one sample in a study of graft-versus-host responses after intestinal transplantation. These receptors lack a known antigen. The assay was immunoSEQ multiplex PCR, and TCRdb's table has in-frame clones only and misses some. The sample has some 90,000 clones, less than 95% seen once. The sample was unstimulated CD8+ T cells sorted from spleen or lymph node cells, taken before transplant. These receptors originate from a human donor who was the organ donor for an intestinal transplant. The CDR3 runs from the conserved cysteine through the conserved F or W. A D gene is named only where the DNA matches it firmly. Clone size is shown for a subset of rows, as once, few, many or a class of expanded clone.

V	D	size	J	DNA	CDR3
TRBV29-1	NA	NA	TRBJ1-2	TGCAGCGTTGAAAACAGAAGGAACTATGGCTACACCTTC	CSVENRRNYGYTF
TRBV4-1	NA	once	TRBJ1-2	TGCGCCAGCAGCCAAGCTAGCCAGGGAGGATACGGCTACACCTTC	CASSQASQGGYGYTF
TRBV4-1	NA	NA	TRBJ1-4	TGCGCCAGCAGCCTGGCCGGGACAAAGGAAAAACTGTTTTTT	CASSLAGTKEKLFF
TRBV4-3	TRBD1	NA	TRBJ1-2	TGCGCCAGCAGCCAAATACAGGGGGCTGGCTATGGCTACACCTTC	CASSQIQGAGYGYTF
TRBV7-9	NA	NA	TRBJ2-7	TGTGCCAGCAGCTCCGCGTCCGGGACCCCGGGGGACTACGAGCAGTACTTC	CASSSASGTPGDYEQYF
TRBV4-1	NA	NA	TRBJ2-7	TGCGCCAGCAGCCAAGCTGGGGGAGGAGGCCCCTACGAGCAGTACTTC	CASSQAGGGGPYEQYF
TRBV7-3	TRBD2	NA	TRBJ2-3	TGTGCCAGCAGCTTAGGGAGCGGGGGAAAAGATACGCAGTATTTT	CASSLGSGGKDTQYF
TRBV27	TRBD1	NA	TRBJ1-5	TGTGCCAGCAGTTGGGGACAGGGGGGCAATCAGCCCCAGCATTTT	CASSWGQGGNQPQHF
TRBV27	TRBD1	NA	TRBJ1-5	TGTGCCAGCAGTCCTACAGGGGTTAAGCAGCCCCAGCATTTT	CASSPTGVKQPQHF
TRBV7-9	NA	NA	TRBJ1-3	TGTGCCAGCAGCTTAGTTGTGGGCATCGTGGGAAACACCATATATTTT	CASSLVVGIVGNTIYF
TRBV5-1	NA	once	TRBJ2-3	TGCGCCAGCAGCTTGGCGTCAGATACGCAGTATTTT	CASSLASDTQYF
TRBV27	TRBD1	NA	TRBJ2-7	TGTGCCAGCAGTTCCCTAGACAGGGTCCACGAGCAGTACTTC	CASSSLDRVHEQYF
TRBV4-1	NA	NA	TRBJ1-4	TGCGCCAGCAGCCAAGGGACAGACCTCAATGAAAAACTGTTTTTT	CASSQGTDLNEKLFF
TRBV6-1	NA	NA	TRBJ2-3	TGTGCCAGCAGTGTCGGGATGCGGAACACAGATACGCAGTATTTT	CASSVGMRNTDTQYF
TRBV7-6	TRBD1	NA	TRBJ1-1	TGTGCCAGCAGCCCGGGACAGGTCAAACAAGCTTTCTTT	CASSPGQVKQAFF
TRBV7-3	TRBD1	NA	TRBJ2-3	TGTGCCAGCAGCCCCGGGACAGCTAGCACAGATACGCAGTATTTT	CASSPGTASTDTQYF
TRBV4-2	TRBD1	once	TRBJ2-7	TGTGCCAGCAGCCAACTCGGGACAGGGGGCGCGGGATCCGAGCAGTACTTC	CASSQLGTGGAGSEQYF
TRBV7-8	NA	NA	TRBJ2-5	TGTGCCAGCAGCTTAAGCGTGTGGGAGACCCAGTACTTC	CASSLSVWETQYF
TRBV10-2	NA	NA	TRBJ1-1	TGCGCCACCACTGGGGACTTGAACACTGAAGCTTTCTTT	CATTGDLNTEAFF
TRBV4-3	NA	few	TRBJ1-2	TGCGCCAGCAGCCAAGCCTACTCGGACAGCCTCTCCTATGGCTACACCTTC	CASSQAYSDSLSYGYTF
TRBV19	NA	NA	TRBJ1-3	TGTGCCAGTAGCGAGTTAGGAAACACCATATATTTT	CASSELGNTIYF
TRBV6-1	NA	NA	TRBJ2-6	TGTGCCAGCAGTGACCAACCCACTGACAGGCCAACCGTCCTGACTTTC	CASSDQPTDRPTVLTF
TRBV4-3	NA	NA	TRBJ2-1	TGCGCCAGCAGCCAAGATAGAGGCGGGAACGAGAAGTTCTTC	CASSQDRGGNEKFF
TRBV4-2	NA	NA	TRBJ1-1	TGTGCCAGCAGCCAAGTTCACAAGAACACTGAAGCTTTCTTT	CASSQVHKNTEAFF
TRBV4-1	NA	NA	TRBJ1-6	TGCGCCAGCAGCCAAGTTGCGGATAATTCACCCCTCCACTTT	CASSQVADNSPLHF
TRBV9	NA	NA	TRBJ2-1	TGTGCCAGCAGCCCCCGGGACACCTCCTACAATGAGCAGTTCTTC	CASSPRDTSYNEQFF
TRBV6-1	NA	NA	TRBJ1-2	TGTGCCAGCAGTGAAGCGCTAGGGGATTTCGGTGGCTACACCTTC	CASSEALGDFGGYTF
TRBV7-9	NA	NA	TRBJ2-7	TGTGCCAGCAGCGCTACTGCATCCTACGAGCAGTACTTC	CASSATASYEQYF
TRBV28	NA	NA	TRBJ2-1	TGTGCCAGCAGTTTCTACCATGAGCAGTTCTTC	CASSFYHEQFF
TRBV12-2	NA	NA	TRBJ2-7	TGTGCAAGTCGCGCCGGGGGGCCCCCCTCCTACGAGCAGTACTTC	CASRAGGPPSYEQYF
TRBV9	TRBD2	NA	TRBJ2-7	TGTGCCAGCAGCGTAGATTGGACTAGCGGGTCCTACGAGCAGTACTTC	CASSVDWTSGSYEQYF
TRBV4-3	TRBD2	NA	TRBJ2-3	TGCGCCAGCAGCCAAGAGAGCTTAGCGGGGGGAGGCACAGATACGCAGTATTTT	CASSQESLAGGGTDTQYF
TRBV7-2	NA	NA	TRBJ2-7	TGTGCCAGCAGCTTAACTGGTAGGGGTTCTGTCTACGAGCAGTACTTC	CASSLTGRGSVYEQYF
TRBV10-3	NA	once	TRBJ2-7	TGTGCCATCAGTGAGAGGCGGCAGGGAATCTACGAGCAGTACTTC	CAISERRQGIYEQYF
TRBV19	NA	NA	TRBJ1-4	TGTGCCAGTAACGGGTACGGTGAAAAACTGTTTTTT	CASNGYGEKLFF
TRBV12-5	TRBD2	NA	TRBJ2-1	TGTGCCTCCTCCGGGGGGGATACCTACAATGAGCAGTTCTTC	CASSGGDTYNEQFF
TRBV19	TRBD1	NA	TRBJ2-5	TGTGCCAGTAGAGGGGGCGGGGAGACCCAGTACTTC	CASRGGGETQYF
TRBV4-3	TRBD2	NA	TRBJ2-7	TGCGCCAGCAGCCAAGGGCTAGCGGGGACCTACGAGCAGTACTTC	CASSQGLAGTYEQYF
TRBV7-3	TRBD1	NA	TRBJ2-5	TGTGCCAGCAGCTCTAGTAATGGACAGGGAGAGACCCAGTACTTC	CASSSSNGQGETQYF
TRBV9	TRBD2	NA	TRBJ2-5	TGTGCCAGCAGCGTTTGGAGTAGCGGGGAGACCCAGTACTTC	CASSVWSSGETQYF
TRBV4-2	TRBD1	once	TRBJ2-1	TGTGCCAGCAGCCACGCTCCCGGGACAGAACCCCATGAGCAGTTCTTC	CASSHAPGTEPHEQFF
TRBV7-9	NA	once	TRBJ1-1	TGTGCCAGCAGCTTACTTAACACTGAAGCTTTCTTT	CASSLLNTEAFF
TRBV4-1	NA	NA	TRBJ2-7	TGCGCCAGCAGCCCCACAGGGCTGACCTACGAGCAGTACTTC	CASSPTGLTYEQYF
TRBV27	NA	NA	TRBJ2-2	TGTGCCAGCAGTTTATCGAGTGGAGGGATGACCGGGGAGCTGTTTTTT	CASSLSSGGMTGELFF
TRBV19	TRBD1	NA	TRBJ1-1	TGTGCCAGCGGGACAGGGAACACTGAAGCTTTCTTT	CASGTGNTEAFF
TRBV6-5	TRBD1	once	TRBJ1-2	TGTGCCAGCAAGAAACAGGGGGGGTTTGACTATGGCTACACCTTC	CASKKQGGFDYGYTF